A selection of T cell receptor beta chains follows, all from one sample in a study of T cells in Graves' hyperthyroidism and ophthalmopathy. TCRdb fed the multiplex PCR reads into MiXCR, producing one record per CDR3 protein. The sample consists of under 700,000 distinct CDR3 sequences, around 15% of them appearing once. The sequencing input was blood. Receptors were obtained from a woman aged 18 to 35 with Graves' hyperthyroidism. Both conserved end residues are part of each CDR3. D genes are given only for firm matches. The size field is filled for only some rows; it gives once, few, many or a size class.

D: TRBD1; V: TRBV28; J: TRBJ2-1; size: many; CDR3: CASSLSLFGTAYNEQFF; DNA: TGTGCCAGCAGTTTATCGCTCTTCGGGACAGCCTACAATGAGCAGTTCTTC
D: TRBD1; V: TRBV2; J: TRBJ1-5; size: many; CDR3: CASGYDRGRQPQHF; DNA: TGTGCCAGCGGATACGACAGGGGGCGGCAGCCCCAGCATTTT
D: -; V: TRBV9; J: TRBJ2-7; size: -; CDR3: CASSARGGEQYF; DNA: TGTGCCAGCAGCGCCAGGGGAGGCGAGCAGTACTTC
D: -; V: TRBV10-1; J: TRBJ1-1; size: many; CDR3: CASSDTRENTEAFF; DNA: TGCGCCAGCAGTGACACCCGGGAGAACACTGAAGCTTTCTTT
D: TRBD2; V: TRBV12-5; J: TRBJ2-1; size: -; CDR3: CASVEGGTSGYNEQFF; DNA: TGTGCTAGTGTCGAGGGCGGGACTAGCGGATACAATGAGCAGTTCTTC
D: -; V: TRBV28; J: TRBJ1-1; size: few; CDR3: CASRLNTEALF; DNA: TGTGCCAGCAGGTTGAACACTGAAGCTCTCTTT
D: TRBD1; V: TRBV2; J: TRBJ2-5; size: many; CDR3: CASSEEGQGSLETQYF; DNA: TGTGCCAGCAGTGAAGAAGGACAGGGGAGTTTAGAGACCCAGTACTTC
D: TRBD2; V: TRBV10-2; J: TRBJ2-7; size: few; CDR3: CASSDSRKTLAGPKYYEQYF; DNA: TGCGCCAGCAGTGACTCCCGAAAGACTCTAGCGGGCCCAAAATACTACGAGCAGTACTTC
D: -; V: TRBV20-1; J: TRBJ2-7; size: many; CDR3: CSASGGRSYEQYF; DNA: TGCAGTGCCTCTGGGGGCCGCTCCTACGAGCAGTACTTC
D: -; V: TRBV20-1; J: TRBJ2-3; size: many; CDR3: CSARDPDPRGTDTQYF; DNA: TGCAGTGCTAGAGATCCGGACCCGCGGGGCACAGATACGCAGTATTTT
D: TRBD2; V: TRBV6-5; J: TRBJ2-7; size: many; CDR3: CASSYSAGGNYEQYF; DNA: TGTGCCAGCAGTTACTCAGCGGGGGGAAACTACGAGCAGTACTTC
D: -; V: TRBV6-2/TRBV6-3; J: TRBJ1-2; size: -; CDR3: CASSYSPLSNYGYTF; DNA: TGTGCCAGCAGTTACTCACCACTATCTAACTATGGCTACACCTTC
D: TRBD1; V: TRBV9; J: TRBJ1-2; size: few; CDR3: CASNQGSRGTTNYGYTF; DNA: TGTGCCAGCAACCAAGGGAGCAGGGGGACTACTAACTATGGCTACACCTTC
D: TRBD2; V: TRBV7-2; J: TRBJ2-7; size: -; CDR3: CASSLARTSGSPYEQYF; DNA: TGTGCCAGCAGCTTAGCAAGGACTAGCGGGAGTCCCTACGAGCAGTACTTC
D: TRBD1; V: TRBV6-1; J: TRBJ2-2; size: once; CDR3: CASSGGTGDNTGELFF; DNA: TGTGCCAGCAGTGGCGGGACAGGGGATAACACCGGGGAGCTGTTTTTT
D: -; V: TRBV24-1; J: TRBJ1-1; size: -; CDR3: CATRSGDTEAFF; DNA: TGTGCCACCCGCTCGGGGGACACTGAAGCTTTCTTT
D: -; V: TRBV7-6; J: TRBJ1-1; size: many; CDR3: CASRKEGVNTEAFF; DNA: TGTGCCAGCAGAAAAGAGGGGGTGAACACTGAAGCTTTCTTT
D: -; V: TRBV5-4; J: TRBJ1-2; size: -; CDR3: CASSRAGSGYTF; DNA: TGTGCCAGCAGTCGGGCAGGGTCCGGCTACACCTTC
D: -; V: TRBV2; J: TRBJ1-1; size: few; CDR3: CASRASGLFTEAFF; DNA: TGTGCCAGCAGGGCCTCAGGGTTGTTCACTGAAGCTTTCTTT
D: -; V: TRBV12-3/TRBV12-4; J: TRBJ2-5; size: many; CDR3: CASSLYGGQETQYF; DNA: TGTGCCAGCAGTTTATACGGCGGACAAGAGACCCAGTACTTC
D: TRBD2; V: TRBV11-1; J: TRBJ2-5; size: few; CDR3: CASSLTPFLAGVGETQYF; DNA: TGTGCCAGCAGCTTAACTCCTTTTTTAGCGGGAGTTGGAGAGACCCAGTACTTC
D: -; V: TRBV29-1; J: TRBJ1-2; size: -; CDR3: CSVGERLPNYGYTF; DNA: TGCAGCGTTGGAGAGCGCCTTCCTAACTATGGCTACACCTTC
D: TRBD2; V: TRBV10-3; J: TRBJ2-7; size: many; CDR3: CAISTNSGRGVYEQYF; DNA: TGTGCCATCAGTACGAATAGCGGGAGGGGGGTCTACGAGCAGTACTTC
D: TRBD1; V: TRBV20-1; J: TRBJ2-5; size: many; CDR3: CSAAKGTGGETQYF; DNA: TGCAGTGCAGCAAAGGGGACAGGGGGCGAGACCCAGTACTTC
D: -; V: TRBV7-9; J: TRBJ2-7; size: many; CDR3: CASSGEAWTRVSEQYF; DNA: TGTGCCAGCAGCGGAGAGGCTTGGACTCGCGTCTCCGAGCAGTACTTC
D: TRBD2; V: TRBV4-1; J: TRBJ2-1; size: -; CDR3: CASSQRLLAGGPISGEQFF; DNA: TGCGCCAGCAGCCAACGGCTACTAGCGGGAGGGCCTATTTCGGGTGAGCAGTTCTTC
D: TRBD1; V: TRBV10-2; J: TRBJ2-5; size: many; CDR3: CASSESAGGLETQYF; DNA: TGCGCCAGCAGTGAGTCGGCAGGGGGCCTAGAGACCCAGTACTTC
D: -; V: TRBV15; J: TRBJ2-1; size: few; CDR3: CATSETLLAYEQFF; DNA: TGTGCCACCAGCGAGACCCTTCTAGCGTATGAGCAGTTCTTC
D: -; V: TRBV29-1; J: TRBJ2-7; size: few; CDR3: CSVDEGVNEQYF; DNA: TGCAGCGTTGATGAAGGGGTGAACGAGCAGTACTTC
D: TRBD1; V: TRBV4-1; J: TRBJ1-2; size: many; CDR3: CASSQRGRVGYTF; DNA: TGCGCCAGCAGCCAAAGGGGGCGAGTTGGCTACACCTTC
D: TRBD2; V: TRBV5-6; J: TRBJ2-1; size: many; CDR3: CASSLYVGGRDNEQFF; DNA: TGTGCCAGCAGCTTGTATGTTGGCGGGAGAGACAATGAGCAGTTCTTC
D: TRBD1; V: TRBV12-3/TRBV12-4; J: TRBJ2-4; size: many; CDR3: CASPLQGAQNIQYF; DNA: TGTGCCAGCCCTTTACAGGGGGCGCAGAACATTCAGTACTTC
D: -; V: TRBV29-1; J: TRBJ2-1; size: few; CDR3: CSVGRTDYNEQFF; DNA: TGCAGCGTTGGGAGGACGGATTACAATGAGCAGTTCTTC
D: -; V: TRBV6-1; J: TRBJ1-2; size: -; CDR3: CASNPAVTGGYGYTF; DNA: TGTGCCAGCAACCCCGCCGTCACCGGGGGCTATGGCTACACCTTC
D: TRBD1; V: TRBV6-1; J: TRBJ2-7; size: many; CDR3: CASSRGTGVYEQYF; DNA: TGTGCCAGCAGCCGGGGGACAGGGGTCTACGAGCAGTACTTC
D: -; V: TRBV5-6; J: TRBJ1-2; size: -; CDR3: CASSLEVSNYGYTF; DNA: TGTGCCAGCAGCTTGGAGGTGAGCAACTATGGCTACACCTTC
D: TRBD2; V: TRBV29-1; J: TRBJ2-7; size: once; CDR3: CSVEGLAGGPSSYEQYF; DNA: TGCAGCGTTGAAGGACTAGCGGGAGGGCCTTCCTCCTACGAGCAGTACTTC
D: -; V: TRBV20-1; J: TRBJ2-7; size: few; CDR3: CSARAPGPASYEQYF; DNA: TGCAGTGCTAGAGCTCCGGGACCAGCATCCTACGAGCAGTACTTC
D: -; V: TRBV5-1; J: TRBJ2-1; size: -; CDR3: CASSLGLPGSEQFF; DNA: TGCGCCAGCAGCTTAGGGCTTCCCGGGAGTGAGCAGTTCTTC
D: -; V: TRBV7-9; J: TRBJ2-7; size: many; CDR3: CASSLEGNSYEQYF; DNA: TGTGCCAGCAGCTTAGAAGGGAACTCCTACGAGCAGTACTTC
D: -; V: TRBV4-3; J: TRBJ1-1; size: few; CDR3: CASSQENSLGTEAFF; DNA: TGCGCCAGCAGCCAAGAAAATTCCCTAGGGACTGAAGCTTTCTTT
D: TRBD1; V: TRBV28; J: TRBJ1-1; size: many; CDR3: CASSFTGDPNTEAFF; DNA: TGTGCCAGCAGTTTCACAGGGGACCCAAACACTGAAGCTTTCTTT
D: -; V: TRBV24-1; J: TRBJ2-1; size: -; CDR3: CATSDFSGGSYNEQFF; DNA: TGTGCCACCAGTGACTTCAGCGGCGGCTCCTACAATGAGCAGTTCTTC
D: TRBD2; V: TRBV20-1; J: TRBJ2-7; size: many; CDR3: CSATGTRLYEQYF; DNA: TGCAGTGCTACCGGGACTAGACTCTACGAGCAGTACTTC
D: TRBD1; V: TRBV4-3; J: TRBJ1-4; size: few; CDR3: CASSLTPLTQGATNEKLFF; DNA: TGCGCCAGCAGCCTTACACCCCTAACACAGGGGGCGACTAATGAAAAACTGTTTTTT
D: -; V: TRBV7-8; J: TRBJ1-1; size: many; CDR3: CASSLAGAEAFF; DNA: TGTGCCAGCAGCCTAGCGGGAGCTGAAGCTTTCTTT
D: TRBD2; V: TRBV11-2; J: TRBJ2-1; size: few; CDR3: CASSLVLAGTNEQFF; DNA: TGTGCCAGCAGCTTAGTTCTAGCGGGGACCAATGAGCAGTTCTTC
D: TRBD2; V: TRBV2; J: TRBJ2-1; size: many; CDR3: CASSEGAGGGYNEQFF; DNA: TGTGCCAGCAGTGAAGGTGCGGGAGGAGGTTACAATGAGCAGTTCTTC
D: -; V: TRBV19; J: TRBJ1-1; size: -; CDR3: CASSPGVLMNTEAFF; DNA: TGTGCCAGTAGTCCAGGCGTCCTAATGAACACTGAAGCTTTCTTT
D: TRBD1; V: TRBV12-3/TRBV12-4; J: TRBJ1-4; size: many; CDR3: CASSVQGVREKLFF; DNA: TGTGCCAGCAGTGTACAGGGGGTCCGTGAAAAACTGTTTTTT
D: TRBD1; V: TRBV6-2/TRBV6-3; J: TRBJ1-5; size: many; CDR3: CASSLLDRGGNQPQHF; DNA: TGTGCCAGCAGTCTCCTTGACAGGGGAGGAAATCAGCCCCAGCATTTT
D: -; V: TRBV4-1; J: TRBJ1-4; size: few; CDR3: CASSQEGTGLAGEKLFF; DNA: TGCGCCAGCAGCCAAGAGGGAACAGGGCTTGCAGGTGAAAAACTGTTTTTT
D: -; V: TRBV6-5; J: TRBJ2-5; size: many; CDR3: CASSYSGGAKRQETQYF; DNA: TGTGCCAGCAGTTACTCGGGGGGCGCGAAGAGACAAGAGACCCAGTACTTC